Listed below are T cell receptor beta chains from one sample, sequenced in a study of blood T cell repertoires in COVID-19. Clones were read by immunoSEQ multiplex PCR, and TCRdb kept only the in-frame ones, dropping some. This table holds around 280,000 clones, almost 90% found once. Source material: PBMCs or T cells enriched from blood (not recorded which). The receptors originated from a woman under 30 with acute COVID-19. Both conserved end residues are part of each CDR3. The order of the fields is J gene, V gene, clone size, D gene, CDR3 DNA, CDR3 protein. D genes are given only for firm matches. Rows give clone size only sometimes, using once, few, many, or a class for an expanded clone.

J: TRBJ1-1
V: TRBV14
size: .
D: .
DNA: TGTGCCAGCAGCCTTCAGATGAACACTGAAGCTTTCTTT
CDR3: CASSLQMNTEAFF

J: TRBJ2-1
V: TRBV7-2
size: .
D: TRBD2
DNA: TGTGCCAGCAGCTCGGGGGGACTAGGGGGACACAATGAGCAGTTCTTC
CDR3: CASSSGGLGGHNEQFF

J: TRBJ2-7
V: TRBV7-9
size: .
D: .
DNA: TGTGCCAGCAGCACCCGGGAGATAGCGCACGAGCAGTACTTC
CDR3: CASSTREIAHEQYF

J: TRBJ1-1
V: TRBV7-8
size: .
D: TRBD1
DNA: TGTGCCAGCAGCTTAGGACAGGGTTACCGTACTTTCTTT
CDR3: CASSLGQGYRTFF

J: TRBJ2-2
V: TRBV28
size: once
D: TRBD1
DNA: TGTGCCAGCAGAGGGACAGGGAACACCGGGGAGCTGTTTTTT
CDR3: CASRGTGNTGELFF

J: TRBJ2-5
V: TRBV28
size: .
D: TRBD1
DNA: TGTGCCAGCAGTCTGGTGGGGACAGGGGCCCAAGAGACCCAGTACTTC
CDR3: CASSLVGTGAQETQYF

J: TRBJ2-7
V: TRBV28
size: .
D: .
DNA: TGTGCCAGCAGTTCTCCCGGGGCGGGGCGGTACGAGCAGTACTTC
CDR3: CASSSPGAGRYEQYF

J: TRBJ2-1
V: TRBV16
size: .
D: .
DNA: TGTGCCAGCAGCCAATTGGGACAAGTCTACAATGAGCAGTTCTTC
CDR3: CASSQLGQVYNEQFF

J: TRBJ1-2
V: TRBV18
size: .
D: TRBD1
DNA: TGTGCCAGCTCACCTAGACAGGGGCAAGGGTATGGCTACACCTTC
CDR3: CASSPRQGQGYGYTF

J: TRBJ2-3
V: TRBV10-1
size: .
D: TRBD2
DNA: TGCGCCAGCAGTGATGCGGGAGCAGCGACAGATACGCAGTATTTT
CDR3: CASSDAGAATDTQYF

J: TRBJ2-7
V: TRBV27
size: .
D: TRBD2
DNA: TGTGCCACCAGGGGACTAGCGGGGAAAGCCTCCTACGAGCAGTACTTC
CDR3: CATRGLAGKASYEQYF

J: TRBJ2-1
V: TRBV7-3
size: .
D: TRBD2
DNA: TGTGCCAGCAGCTTGGGAACTAGCGGGAGGGCCGCGGGTTACAATGAGCAGTTCTTC
CDR3: CASSLGTSGRAAGYNEQFF

J: TRBJ1-2
V: TRBV7-9
size: .
D: .
DNA: TGTGCCAGCAGCTTGTTACAGGGCGAATCAAACTATGGCTACACCTTC
CDR3: CASSLLQGESNYGYTF

J: TRBJ2-3
V: TRBV11-3
size: .
D: .
DNA: TGTGCCAGCAGCCCCTCCCGACTAGTGGCAGATACGCAGTATTTT
CDR3: CASSPSRLVADTQYF

J: TRBJ2-5
V: TRBV7-2
size: .
D: .
DNA: TGTGCCAGCAGCCCCCGGAGGAGTATTCTACAAGAGACCCAGTACTTC
CDR3: CASSPRRSILQETQYF

J: TRBJ2-7
V: TRBV12-3/TRBV12-4
size: .
D: .
DNA: TGTGCCAGCAGTTCGGGAGTTGGGTACGAGCAGTACTTC
CDR3: CASSSGVGYEQYF

J: TRBJ2-7
V: TRBV18
size: .
D: TRBD2
DNA: TGTGCCAGCTCAGAGGGTTATGGACTAGCGGGAAGGTCGTACGAGCAGTACTTC
CDR3: CASSEGYGLAGRSYEQYF

J: TRBJ2-1
V: TRBV11-3
size: .
D: TRBD2
DNA: TGTGCCAGCAGCTTACATGGGGAGGGCCCGAATGAGCAGTTCTTC
CDR3: CASSLHGEGPNEQFF

J: TRBJ1-3
V: TRBV10-3
size: .
D: TRBD1
DNA: TGTGCCCCAGACAGGGTCAGCTCTGGAAACACCATATATTTT
CDR3: CAPDRVSSGNTIYF

J: TRBJ1-1
V: TRBV4-2
size: .
D: TRBD1
DNA: TGTGCCAGCAGCCAAGCTGGAAGGGGGCGGGCCACTGAAGCTTTCTTT
CDR3: CASSQAGRGRATEAFF

J: TRBJ1-2
V: TRBV9
size: .
D: TRBD1
DNA: TGTGCCAGCAGCGTAGAAGGGACAGTCGCCCGCATTCCTTATGGCTACACCTTC
CDR3: CASSVEGTVARIPYGYTF